Each of the 23 T cell receptor beta chains below was sequenced from the same sample in a study of blood T cell repertoires in COVID-19 (dated by TCRdb to the early 2020s). The library was obtained by the immunoSEQ multiplex PCR assay. Entries here come from immuneACCESS through TCRdb and include only in-frame sequences with V and J called. Some clones fail to appear in such tables; in the studies checked, an unresolved V gene covers under half of the shortfall, and the cause of the remainder is unknown. This sample holds 200,000 to 250,000 clones; 82% were observed only once. 7.5% to 9.5% of the sample lies in the top ten. The specimen sequenced was peripheral blood. These receptors were taken from a woman aged 80 or over with COVID-19, enrolled during active disease.

CDR3 in DNA: TGTGCCAGCAGTGCCGGACAGGTCTATGGCTACACCTTC. Translating gives CASSAGQVYGYTF. This chain links TRBV2 with TRBJ1-2; 7 bases are a match to TRBD1. Germline values: CDR1 SNHLY, CDR2 FYNNEI. This CDR3 comprises 13 residues. J gave up 4 bases and V 4 bases, and 3 bases lay outside the gene matches.

The V call is TRBV5-1, the J call TRBJ2-1, with a possible D match to TRBD1 (6 bases). Germline CDR1 is SGHRS and CDR2 is YFSETQ. The length of the CDR3 is 15 residues. Trimming shortened V by 4 bases and J by 8 bases, and 19 bases separated the two germline ends. CDR3 sequence reads: CASSPSGTPGHEQFF. Here the CDR3 DNA reads TGCGCCAGCAGCCCATCCGGGACACCGGGACATGAGCAGTTCTTC.

This sequence joins TRBV18 and TRBJ2-2, with 7 bases lining up with TRBD2. J gave up 4 bases and V 3 bases, and 8 bases lay outside the gene matches. The CDR3 contains 16 residues. From germline, CDR1 is KGHSH and CDR2 LQKENI. CDR3 region: CASSPPAGDFTGELFF. DNA of the CDR3: TGTGCCAGCTCACCTCCTGCGGGAGATTTCACCGGGGAGCTGTTTTTT.

The gene calls are TRBV6-2 or TRBV6-3 and TRBJ2-2, with TRBD2 as a possible D gene (5 bases). The CDR3 length is 14 residues. CDR1 is MNHEY, CDR2 SVGEGT, per germline. V was pared by 6 bases and J by 3 bases, with 11 bases between. The CDR3 sequence: CASRPSGDTGELFF. The CDR3 nucleotides read TGTGCCAGCAGACCTTCCGGGGACACCGGGGAGCTGTTTTTT.

This chain uses TRBV19 with TRBJ1-5, with 7 bases fitting TRBD1. Germline CDR1 LNHDA, CDR2 SQIVND (reference sequence). V lost 6 bases, J lost 7 bases, and 15 bases stayed unmatched. The CDR3 runs to 16 residues. CDR3 amino acids: CASRLQGKADLQPQHF. The DNA of the CDR3 is TGTGCCAGTAGGCTACAGGGGAAGGCGGACCTACAGCCCCAGCATTTT.

This clone was seen only once. J is TRBJ2-4 and V is TRBV6-5; maybe TRBD2 (7 bases). V lost 6 bases to trimming and J lost 9 bases, with 15 bases between them. The CDR3 runs to 13 residues. CDR1 is MNHEY and CDR2 is SVGAGI in the germline V gene. CDR3 sequence reads: CASRLGGGPIQYF. The DNA of the CDR3 is TGTGCCAGCAGGCTTGGGGGGGGGCCCATTCAGTACTTC.

The V gene is TRBV9, the J gene TRBJ2-3; no firm D call. With 2 bases removed from V and 1 base from J, the gap between germline ends came to 5 bases. Looked up from germline, CDR1 is SGDLS and CDR2 is YYNGEE. CDR3 length equals 13 residues. CDR3 bases: TGTGCCAGCAGCGTCCAGGGCACAGATACGCAGTATTTT. It encodes CASSVQGTDTQYF.

The V gene is TRBV4-1, the J gene TRBJ1-2; 7 nucleotides line up with TRBD1. The CDR3 extends over 16 amino acids. CDR1 is MGHRA, CDR2 YSYEKL, per germline. V shed 4 bases, J shed 3 bases, and the junction held 11 bases outside the gene matches. CDR3 region: CASSPLYIDRDYGYTF. Here the CDR3 DNA reads TGCGCCAGCAGCCCCTTGTACATTGACAGGGACTATGGCTACACCTTC.

The J gene is TRBJ1-5, the V gene TRBV19, with D possibly TRBD1 on 5 matching bases. With 3 bases removed from V and 1 base from J, the gap between germline ends came to 16 bases. CDR1 and CDR2 (germline): LNHDA, SQIVND (reference sequence). CDR3 length equals 17 residues. This CDR3 reads CASSIRGGSRSNQPQHF. In nucleotides, the CDR3 is TGTGCCAGTAGTATCCGCGGGGGTTCCCGGAGCAATCAGCCCCAGCATTTT.

This clone was seen only a few times. The rearrangement uses TRBV6-6 and TRBJ2-6; 15 bases are shared with TRBD2. The V segment lost 5 bases and the J segment 4 bases; nucleotides outside the gene matches: 3. The germline CDR1 and CDR2 sequences are MNHNY and SVGAGI (reference sequence). The CDR3 runs 17 residues. The CDR3 protein is CASSPGLAGGGANVLTF. In DNA form, the CDR3 reads TGTGCCAGCAGTCCCGGACTAGCGGGAGGGGGGGCCAACGTCCTGACTTTC.

The rearrangement uses TRBV7-8 and TRBJ1-1, with 9 bases aligning to TRBD1. V lost 2 bases to trimming and J lost 4 bases; unmatched junction nucleotides: 8. The germline V gene has CDR1 SGHVS and CDR2 FQNEAQ. This CDR3 contains 16 residues. The CDR3 DNA is TGTGCCAGCAGCTTAATGGACAGGGGAGGTAGCACTGAAGCTTTCTTT. It specifies CASSLMDRGGSTEAFF.

The chain links TRBV20-1 to TRBJ1-4, with 10 bases identical to TRBD1. The V segment lost 3 bases and the J segment 8 bases; nucleotides outside the gene matches: 3. The CDR3 has 13 residues. CDR1 and CDR2 (germline): DFQATT, SNEGSKA (reference sequence). The CDR3 DNA reads TGCAGTGCTAGTAGGACAGGGGGGGAAAAACTGTTTTTT. This translates into CSASRTGGEKLFF.

The chain recombines TRBV18 with TRBJ2-5, with a possible D match to TRBD1 (5 bases). This CDR3 region has 14 residues. Germline V gene data show CDR1 as KGHSH and CDR2 as LQKENI. With 6 bases removed from V and 4 bases from J, the gap between germline ends came to 15 bases. The CDR3 protein is CASSLPGLVETQYF. Here the CDR3 DNA reads TGTGCCAGCTCGCTACCAGGGTTGGTAGAGACCCAGTACTTC. The complete variable domain, with remaining parts taken from reference TRBV18 and TRBJ2-5, reads NAGVMQNPRHLVRRRGQEARLRCSPMKGHSHVYWYRQLPEEGLKFMVYLQKENIIDESGMPKERFSAEFPKEGPSILRIQQVVRGDSAAYFCASSLPGLVETQYFGPGTRLLVL.

This clone was seen ten or more times. This chain links TRBV5-1 with TRBJ1-2, with 7 bases matching TRBD1. Per germline, CDR1 SGHRS and CDR2 YFSETQ. The J segment lost 8 bases and the V segment lost 3 bases, leaving 7 bases of the junction unmatched. The CDR3 has 13 residues. The CDR3 DNA reads TGCGCCAGCAGCTCAAACAGGGGAGAAGGCTACACCTTC. Amino acid sequence: CASSSNRGEGYTF.

The rearrangement links TRBV5-8 to TRBJ1-2, with TRBD1 matching over 10 bases. Germline lookup yields CDR1 SGHTS and CDR2 YDEGEE. V lost 6 bases and J lost 1; bases outside the gene matches: 9. The CDR3 is made up of 16 amino acids. The CDR3 region is CASNPGQGTLNYGYTF. The CDR3 region has the DNA TGTGCCAGCAATCCGGGACAGGGGACTCTTAACTATGGCTACACCTTC.

This clone was found a few times. The V call is TRBV7-3, the J call TRBJ1-1; maybe TRBD1 (5 bases). The CDR3 consists of 13 residues. The V and J ends lost 0 bases and 10 bases respectively, with 12 bases between them. Germline values: CDR1 SGHTA, CDR2 FQGTGA. As DNA, the CDR3 is TGTGCCAGCAGCTTAACGGGGACTTCGGGAGCTTTCTTT. This encodes CASSLTGTSGAFF.

This clone was detected only a few times. The rearrangement joins TRBV6-5 to TRBJ1-4; 8 bases are a match to TRBD1. V gave up 9 bases and J gave up 8 bases; unmatched junction bases: 8. CDR3 length: 13 amino acids. Germline lookup yields CDR1 MNHEY and CDR2 SVGAGI. In DNA form, the CDR3 reads TGTGCCAGTAGACGACAGGGGAGGGAAAAACTGTTTTTT. The encoded protein is CASRRQGREKLFF.

V is TRBV11-2 and J is TRBJ1-1; possibly TRBD1 for D (6 bases). The CDR3 is 11 amino acids. V was clipped by 5 bases and J by 10 bases, with 11 bases between them. The germline gives CDR1 SGHAT, CDR2 FQNNGV. The CDR3 here is CASSLAGAAFF. In nucleotides, the CDR3 is TGTGCCAGCAGCCTGGCAGGGGCAGCTTTCTTT.

This clone occurred a few times. The chain combines TRBV30 with TRBJ2-5; 9 bases are shared with TRBD1. This CDR3 is built from 14 residues. V gave up 0 bases and J gave up 5 bases; unmatched junction bases: 4. The germline V gene encodes CDR1 GTSNPN and CDR2 SVGIG (reference sequence). CDR3 nucleotides: TGTGCCTGGAGTGTCGGGACAGGGAAGGAGACCCAGTACTTC. This translates into CAWSVGTGKETQYF. Based on the CDR3 plus reference TRBV30 and TRBJ2-5, the full variable domain is SQTIHQWPATLVQPVGSPLSLECTVEGTSNPNLYWYRQAAGRGLQLLFYSVGIGQISSEVPQNLSASRPQDRQFILSSKKLLLSDSGFYLCAWSVGTGKETQYFGPGTRLLVL.

The rearrangement links TRBV6-6 to TRBJ1-5; a weak D match, TRBD1 (6 bases). This CDR3 is built from 15 residues. Trimming took off 2 bases at V and 2 bases at J, with 10 bases between the two ends. CDR1 is MNHNY, CDR2 SVGAGI, per germline (reference sequence). CDR3 in DNA: TGTGCCAGCAGTTACGAGGGGGTAGGCAATCAGCCCCAGCATTTT. Its protein product is CASSYEGVGNQPQHF.

The CDR3 region is CASSQVGGGKLEQFF. CDR3 nucleotide sequence: TGCGCCAGCAGCCAAGTGGGAGGAGGTAAACTTGAGCAGTTCTTC. The chain carries TRBV4-1 and TRBJ2-1, with D maybe TRBD2 (6 bases). Trimming pared 1 base from V and 9 bases from J, leaving 16 bases between. From germline, CDR1 is MGHRA and CDR2 YSYEKL. This CDR3 is built from 15 residues.

The chain combines TRBV29-1 with TRBJ2-5, with 9 bases fitting TRBD2. V was pared by 3 bases and J by 4 bases, with 6 bases of the junction left unmatched. Germline V gene sequence: CDR1 SQVTM, CDR2 ANQGSEA. CDR3 length: 14 residues. The CDR3 is CSVEFAGGLETQYF. For the CDR3, the DNA is TGCAGCGTTGAGTTCGCGGGAGGGCTAGAGACCCAGTACTTC.

The CDR3 reads CASSQDSGGAAYNEQFF. The CDR3 DNA follows: TGTGCCAGCAGCCAAGATTCGGGAGGGGCGGCCTACAATGAGCAGTTCTTC. The chain is built from TRBV3-1 (or the pseudogene TRBV3-2) and TRBJ2-1; 8 nucleotides align to TRBD2. The CDR3 sequence is 17 residues long. J gave up 2 bases and V 0 bases, and 6 bases lay outside the gene matches. Germline loops: CDR1 LGHDT, CDR2 YNNKEL (reference sequence).